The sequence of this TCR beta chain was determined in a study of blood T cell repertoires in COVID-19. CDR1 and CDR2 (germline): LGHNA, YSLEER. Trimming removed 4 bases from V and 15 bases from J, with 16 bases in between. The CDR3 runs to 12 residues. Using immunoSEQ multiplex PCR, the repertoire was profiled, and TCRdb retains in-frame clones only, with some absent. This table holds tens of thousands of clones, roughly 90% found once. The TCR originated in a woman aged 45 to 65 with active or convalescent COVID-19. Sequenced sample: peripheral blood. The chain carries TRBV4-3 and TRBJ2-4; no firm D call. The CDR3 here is CASSPLMEHWYF. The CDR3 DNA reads TGCGCCAGCAGCCCCTTAATGGAGCATTGGTACTTC.